Shown below are 27 T cell receptor beta chains from a single sample sequenced in a study of T cells after yellow fever vaccination. In TCRdb, the 5' RACE reads were re-called with MiXCR into one record per CDR3 protein. The sample carries about 120,000 distinct CDR3 sequences, roughly 15% recorded once. Sample: CD8+ T cells sorted from PBMCs, taken 5 days after the yellow fever booster vaccination. Every receptor here comes from a man aged 18 to 30 who received the YFV17D yellow fever vaccine.

This clonotype was detected a few times. The chain combines TRBV6-6 with TRBJ1-1; D not certain. The CDR3 is 12 residues long. Trimming left V 7 bases short and J 4 bases short, with 10 bases between. Germline CDR1 and CDR2: MNHNY and SVGAGI (reference sequence). The CDR3 region has the DNA TGTGCCAGCACCCTGGCGGGCACTGAAGCTTTCTTT. It is translated as CASTLAGTEAFF.

This chain connects TRBV7-3 to TRBJ2-3, with 11 bases identical to TRBD2. Germline CDR1 reads SGHTA; CDR2 reads FQGTGA. The V gene end was trimmed by 6 bases and the J gene end by 4 bases; junction bases not matched to a gene: 3. The CDR3 extends over 14 amino acids. DNA for the CDR3: TGTGCCAGCAGTAGCGGGGGGGGTCCAGATACGCAGTATTTT. This sequence encodes CASSSGGGPDTQYF.

This clonotype occurred many times. J is TRBJ2-5 and V is TRBV12-3 or TRBV12-4; a weak D match, TRBD2 (6 bases). The V gene lost 3 bases and the J gene lost 4 bases, with 9 bases spanning the gap. The CDR3 totals 13 residues. This CDR3 reads CASSFRGRETQYF. CDR3 coding DNA: TGTGCCAGCAGTTTTCGGGGGAGAGAGACCCAGTACTTC.

This clonotype turned up a few times. This rearrangement joins TRBV7-3 to TRBJ2-1, with 15 bases matching TRBD2. The V gene's germline CDR1 is SGHTA and CDR2 FQGTGA. This CDR3 has 16 residues. J lost 8 bases, V lost 2 bases, and 4 bases had no gene match. CDR3 in DNA: TGTGCCAGCAGCTTATGGACTAGCGGGGGGGCACATGAGCAGTTCTTC. This gives the protein CASSLWTSGGAHEQFF.

The J gene is TRBJ1-2, the V gene TRBV4-1; D is possibly TRBD1 (5 bases). Germline V gene sequence: CDR1 MGHRA, CDR2 YSYEKL. The V end lost 0 bases, the J end lost 4 bases, and 12 bases lay between the germline ends. The CDR3 spans 15 residues. The CDR3 bases are TGCGCCAGCAGCCAAGAGTTCGGGGGTGGCTATGGCTACACCTTC. This sequence encodes CASSQEFGGGYGYTF.

This chain uses TRBV11-2 with TRBJ2-7; D is possibly TRBD1 or TRBD2 (5 bases each). The length of the CDR3 is 14 residues. V lost 1 base to trimming and J lost 6 bases, with 13 bases between them. The germline CDR1 and CDR2 sequences are SGHAT and FQNNGV. Written as DNA, the CDR3 is TGTGCCAGCAGCTTAGTCGGTCGAGGGACCGAGCAGTACTTC. Its translation is CASSLVGRGTEQYF.

The chain employs TRBV12-3 or TRBV12-4 and TRBJ2-5, with D possibly TRBD2 on 5 matching bases. V gave up 8 bases and J gave up 2 bases, with 12 bases separating them. The CDR3 totals 13 residues. The CDR3 protein is CASREGIQETQYF. CDR3 coding DNA: TGTGCCAGCCGGGAAGGGATACAAGAGACCCAGTACTTC.

This clonotype was detected only a few times. V gene TRBV9 combines with J gene TRBJ2-2; possible D gene TRBD2, 5 bases. V lost 0 bases to trimming and J lost 9 bases, with 15 bases between them. In germline, CDR1 is SGDLS, CDR2 YYNGEE. CDR3 length: 15 amino acids. CDR3 region: CASSVGGGFPRELFF. CDR3 nucleotides: TGTGCCAGCAGCGTAGGCGGAGGTTTCCCCCGGGAGCTGTTTTTT.

This chain links TRBV5-1 with TRBJ2-3, with 9 nucleotides matching TRBD1. Per germline, CDR1 SGHRS and CDR2 YFSETQ. Trimming at V came to 3 bases and at J to 2 bases, leaving 7 bases not matched to a gene. This CDR3 region has 16 residues. CDR3 protein: CASSSLDRGITDTQYF. The CDR3 DNA sequence: TGCGCCAGCAGCTCCTTGGACAGGGGAATCACAGATACGCAGTATTTT.

V is TRBV7-2 and J is TRBJ2-1; a weak D match, TRBD2 (5 bases). V was pared by 11 bases and J by 3 bases, with 8 bases between. The CDR3 is 11 residues long. Germline lookup yields CDR1 SGHTA and CDR2 FQGNSA. CDR3 amino acids: CAGRDYNEQFF. CDR3 sequence (DNA): TGTGCCGGCCGGGACTACAATGAGCAGTTCTTC.

The gene calls are TRBV6-5 and TRBJ2-3; 9 bases align to TRBD1. The CDR3 has 16 residues. V lost 2 bases to trimming and J lost 1 base; unmatched junction nucleotides: 4. The germline CDR1 and CDR2 sequences are MNHEY and SVGAGI. CDR3 sequence: CASSYPGQGGTDTQYF. CDR3 DNA: TGTGCCAGCAGTTACCCGGGACAGGGAGGCACAGATACGCAGTATTTT.

This sequence joins TRBV19 and TRBJ1-5, with a possible D match to TRBD1 (5 bases). V lost 4 bases, J lost 8 bases, and 15 bases lay in between. Per germline, CDR1 LNHDA and CDR2 SQIVND (reference sequence). The CDR3 is 14 amino acids. CDR3 loop: CASSSTGGLEPQHF. In DNA, the CDR3 is TGTGCCAGTAGTAGCACCGGGGGTTTAGAGCCCCAGCATTTT.

The rearrangement joins TRBV7-9 to TRBJ1-2, with 9 bases identical to TRBD1. Germline loops: CDR1 SEHNR, CDR2 FQNEAQ (reference sequence). The length of the CDR3 is 14 residues. Losses at the gene ends were 5 bases for V and 8 bases for J; bases not matched to a gene: 9. CDR3 amino acids: CASSEGQGSDGYTF. Here the CDR3 DNA reads TGTGCCAGCAGCGAGGGACAGGGATCGGACGGCTACACCTTC.

The chain carries TRBV20-1 and TRBJ2-1, with a weak D call TRBD2 (7 bases). V lost 3 bases, J lost 8 bases, and 23 bases lay in between. CDR3 length: 16 residues. CDR1 and CDR2 (germline): DFQATT, SNEGSKA (reference sequence). This CDR3 is CSARGRGPRLGDEQFF. CDR3 bases: TGCAGTGCTAGGGGGCGGGGGCCGCGGTTAGGCGATGAGCAGTTCTTC.

The chain has TRBV27 and TRBJ1-3, with TRBD1 matching over 9 bases. Germline CDR1 MNHEY, CDR2 SMNVEV (reference sequence). The CDR3 totals 16 residues. The V gene end was trimmed by 4 bases and the J gene end by 4 bases; junction bases not matched to a gene: 8. The CDR3 DNA is TGTGCCAGCAGTTCCCTTGGGACAGGGTACGGAAACACCATATATTTT. Translating it yields CASSSLGTGYGNTIYF.

This clonotype was counted a few times. The rearrangement joins TRBV7-2 to TRBJ1-2; D perhaps matches TRBD1 (6 bases). The CDR3 length is 12 residues. V was pared by 8 bases and J by 6 bases, with 13 bases between. Germline V lookup: CDR1 SGHTA, CDR2 FQGNSA. The CDR3 DNA sequence: TGTGCCAGCCAAGGACAGAGACATGGCTACACCTTC. Its translation is CASQGQRHGYTF.

The genes are TRBV6-5 and TRBJ2-7; tentatively, D is TRBD1 (7 bases). This CDR3 region has 16 residues. V gave up 2 bases and J gave up 4 bases, with 18 bases separating them. The V gene's germline CDR1 is MNHEY and CDR2 SVGAGI. The CDR3 is CASSYAAGGGLYEQYF. The CDR3 region has the DNA TGTGCCAGCAGTTACGCGGCAGGGGGAGGATTGTACGAGCAGTACTTC.

This clonotype was observed a handful of times. V usage is TRBV29-1 and J usage is TRBJ1-1; D is possibly TRBD1 (5 bases). The CDR3 is 12 amino acids. V was clipped by 1 base and J by 5 bases, with 8 bases between them. Germline V gives CDR1 SQVTM, CDR2 ANQGSEA. CDR3 amino acids: CSVEGQGTEAFF. For the CDR3, the DNA is TGCAGCGTTGAAGGGCAGGGAACTGAAGCTTTCTTT.

V usage is TRBV18 and J usage is TRBJ2-3; the match to TRBD1 covers 8 bases. The V gene's germline CDR1 is KGHSH and CDR2 LQKENI. V dropped 3 bases and J dropped 1; count of bases not matched to a gene: 3. The CDR3 extends over 15 amino acids. In DNA, the CDR3 is TGTGCCAGCTCACCTTCGGGACAGGGCACAGATACGCAGTATTTT. This encodes CASSPSGQGTDTQYF.

This clonotype was seen a handful of times. The genes are TRBV10-3 and TRBJ2-5; tentative D call: TRBD2 (5 bases). V was trimmed by 0 bases and J by 2 bases, leaving 13 bases between them. The CDR3 length is 16 residues. Germline loops: CDR1 ENHRY, CDR2 SYGVKD. The CDR3 DNA follows: TGTGCCATCAGTGAGTCAAGAGGGTTGGGTCAAGAGACCCAGTACTTC. It translates to CAISESRGLGQETQYF.

The chain carries TRBV6-1 and TRBJ2-6, with D perhaps matching TRBD1 (6 bases). The CDR3 consists of 16 residues. The germline CDR1 and CDR2 sequences are MNHNS and SASEGT. Trimming took 6 bases from V and 5 from J, leaving 17 bases between them. CDR3 bases: TGTGCCAGCAGAGGGGGAAGGACCACCCGGGCCAACGTCCTGACTTTC. It specifies CASRGGRTTRANVLTF.

This clonotype was picked up many times. The chain couples TRBV7-9 to TRBJ2-2; D unresolved. The germline CDR1 and CDR2 sequences are SEHNR and FQNEAQ (reference sequence). V lost 1 base and J 6 bases, leaving 15 bases between the germline ends. The CDR3 sequence is 16 residues long. CDR3 amino acids: CASSLETEQFAGELFF. The CDR3 coding sequence is TGTGCCAGCAGCTTAGAAACAGAGCAGTTCGCCGGGGAGCTGTTTTTT.

The chain recombines TRBV9 with TRBJ1-2; 7 positions match TRBD1. CDR3 length equals 15 residues. Germline-derived CDR1 and CDR2 are SGDLS and YYNGEE. Trimming cost V 4 bases and J 0 bases; bases outside gene matches: 6. CDR3 sequence reads: CASSYWGTANYGYTF. The DNA for the CDR3 is TGTGCCAGCAGCTATTGGGGGACAGCTAACTATGGCTACACCTTC. The full variable domain, rest sourced from reference TRBV9 and TRBJ1-2, is DSGVTQTPKHLITATGQRVTLRCSPRSGDLSVYWYQQSLDQGLQFLIQYYNGEERAKGNILERFSAQQFPDLHSELNLSSLELGDSALYFCASSYWGTANYGYTFGSGTRLTVV.

This clonotype was found many times. This sequence joins TRBV6-2 or TRBV6-3 and TRBJ2-6, with D unclear. Germline V lookup: CDR1 MNHEY, CDR2 SVGEGT. V lost 9 bases to trimming and J lost 1 base, with 10 bases between them. This CDR3 has 14 amino acids. The CDR3 loop reads CASGPYSGANVLTF. CDR3 nucleotides: TGTGCCAGTGGACCGTATTCTGGGGCCAACGTCCTGACTTTC.

This clonotype was found a few times. The chain couples TRBV27 to TRBJ2-1; D is uncertain. This CDR3 is built from 13 residues. Germline V gene lookup returns CDR1 MNHEY and CDR2 SMNVEV (reference sequence). V lost 5 bases, J lost 4 bases, and 9 bases lay in between. CDR3 sequence (DNA): TGTGCCAGCAGTCCCCCAATGTACAATGAGCAGTTCTTC. Protein sequence: CASSPPMYNEQFF.

This clonotype has only a few counts. The chain joins TRBV5-1 to TRBJ2-3, with TRBD2 identical over 7 bases. Germline lookup yields CDR1 SGHRS and CDR2 YFSETQ. CDR3 length: 18 amino acids. With V trimmed by 2 bases and J by 2 bases, 14 bases remained unmatched. In nucleotides, the CDR3 is TGCGCCAGCAGCTTACTCCCCCCAGCCGGGGGGTTCACAGATACGCAGTATTTT. As protein: CASSLLPPAGGFTDTQYF.

This clonotype has only a few counts. At one end, the junction sequence differs from germline, possibly due to a read error. V gene TRBV7-9 combines with J gene TRBJ2-1; D uncertain. Germline V CDR1 and CDR2: SEHNR, FQNEAQ (reference sequence). There are 15 residues in the CDR3. As DNA, the CDR3 is TGTGCCAGCAGCTTATCGTCACGGTCGTTCAATGGGCAGTTCTTC. This gives the protein CASSLSSRSFNGQFF.